The sequence of this TCR beta chain was determined in a study of T cell therapy after organ transplantation. Overall study: A median of 1.92 x 10^8 CMV-specific T cells was infused in 2 to 6 doses. Study results and limitations: Nonresponders had marked pretherapy clonal expansions and little post-therapy change.

As for time point: 20-29 weeks after completion of therapy. Here immunoSEQ multiplex PCR was the method, and the copy in TCRdb shows in-frame clones only, minus some. Among roughly 15,000 clones, over 75% were seen once, and the ten largest hold around 30%. Notes on this clone: The antigen remains unidentified.

The sequencing used CD8+ T cells from blood, collected after autologous CMV-specific T cell therapy. The receptor comes from a human patient who had received a solid organ transplant and had CMV disease. Some T cells may possibly be graft donor cells.

CDR3 residues: CAISERGGQSSGHEQFF. The CDR3 DNA follows: TGTGCCATCAGTGAGCGGGGGGGGCAGTCTAGCGGGCATGAGCAGTTCTTC. The chain recombines TRBV10-3 with TRBJ2-1; 8 nucleotides align to TRBD2. V lost 2 bases to trimming and J lost 8 bases; unmatched junction nucleotides: 14. This CDR3 contains 17 residues. The germline CDR1 and CDR2 sequences are ENHRY and SYGVKD.